The present TCR beta chain was sequenced within a study of molecular identifiers for immune sequencing clone quantification. MiXCR was run by TCRdb on the PCR reads, yielding one entry per CDR3 protein. The data show about half a million distinct CDR3 sequences, around a fifth seen once. This clonotype occurred a few times. Sorted naive CD8 T cells, about 20,000 to 1,100,000, were sequenced from 10%, 30% or 50% RNA. The V and J ends lost 0 bases and 4 bases respectively, with 13 bases between them. The CDR3 runs 14 residues. Germline CDR1 is DFQATT and CDR2 is SNEGSKA (reference sequence). The sample consisted of naive CD8+ T cells from blood, with Jurkat cell RNA spiked in. This sample's subset: FACS-sorted CD8+CD4-CCR7+CD45RA+ naive T cells. This chain connects TRBV20-1 to TRBJ2-7, with unresolved D. The TCR sequence derives from a human donor in good health. Some libraries in this study had Jurkat cell RNA spiked in. CDR3 nucleotides: TGCAGTGCTAGAGATCTCTTAGCTGGGTACGAGCAGTACTTC. It is translated as CSARDLLAGYEQYF.